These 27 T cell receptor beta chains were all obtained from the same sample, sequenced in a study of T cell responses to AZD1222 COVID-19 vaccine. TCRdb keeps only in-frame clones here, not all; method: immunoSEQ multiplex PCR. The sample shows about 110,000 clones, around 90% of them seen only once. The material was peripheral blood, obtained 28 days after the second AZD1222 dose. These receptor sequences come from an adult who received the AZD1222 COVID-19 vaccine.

The DNA for the CDR3 is TGTGCCAGCAGCAACGGACAGGGACCTTCACCCCTCCACTTT. Its translation: CASSNGQGPSPLHF. The chain uses TRBV9 and TRBJ1-6; 8 bases line up with TRBD1. V trimming: 4 bases; J trimming: 9 bases; junction bases outside the gene matches: 6. Germline V CDR1 and CDR2: SGDLS, YYNGEE. CDR3 length: 14 residues.

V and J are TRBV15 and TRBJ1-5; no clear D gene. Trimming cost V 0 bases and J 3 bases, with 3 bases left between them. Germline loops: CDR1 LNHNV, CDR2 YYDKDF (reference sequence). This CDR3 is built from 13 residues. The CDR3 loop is CATSRDLNQPQHF. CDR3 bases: TGTGCCACCAGCAGAGATCTCAATCAGCCCCAGCATTTT.

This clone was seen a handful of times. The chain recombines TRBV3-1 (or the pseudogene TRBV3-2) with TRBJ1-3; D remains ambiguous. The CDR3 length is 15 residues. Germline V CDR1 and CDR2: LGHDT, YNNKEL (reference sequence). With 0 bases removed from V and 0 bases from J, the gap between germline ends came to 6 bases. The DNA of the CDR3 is TGTGCCAGCAGCCAAGAAAAGGACTCTGGAAACACCATATATTTT. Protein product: CASSQEKDSGNTIYF.

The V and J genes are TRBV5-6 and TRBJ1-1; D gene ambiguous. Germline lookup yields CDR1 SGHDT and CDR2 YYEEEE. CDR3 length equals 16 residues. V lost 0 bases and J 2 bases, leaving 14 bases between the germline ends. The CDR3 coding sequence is TGTGCCAGCAGCTTGGCGGGAGCTTGGCGAAACACTGAAGCTTTCTTT. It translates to CASSLAGAWRNTEAFF.

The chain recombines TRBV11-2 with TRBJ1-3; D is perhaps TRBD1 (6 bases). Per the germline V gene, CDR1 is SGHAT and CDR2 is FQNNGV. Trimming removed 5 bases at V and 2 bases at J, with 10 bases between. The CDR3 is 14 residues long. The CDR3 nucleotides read TGTGCCAGCAGCGTCGGACAGACTGGAAACACCATATATTTT. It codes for CASSVGQTGNTIYF.

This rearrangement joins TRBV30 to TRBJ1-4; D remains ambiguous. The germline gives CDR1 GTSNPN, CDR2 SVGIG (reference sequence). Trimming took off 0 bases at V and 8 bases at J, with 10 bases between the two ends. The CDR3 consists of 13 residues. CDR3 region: CAWSVPGREKLFF. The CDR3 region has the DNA TGTGCCTGGAGTGTTCCCGGACGAGAAAAACTGTTTTTT.

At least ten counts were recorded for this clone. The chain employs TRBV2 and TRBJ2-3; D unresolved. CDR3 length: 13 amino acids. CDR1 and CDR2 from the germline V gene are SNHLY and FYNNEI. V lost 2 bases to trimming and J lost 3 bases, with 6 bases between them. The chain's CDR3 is CASSELGTDTQYF. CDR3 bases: TGTGCCAGCAGTGAATTGGGGACAGATACGCAGTATTTT. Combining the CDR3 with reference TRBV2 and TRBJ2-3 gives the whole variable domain EPEVTQTPSHQVTQMGQEVILRCVPISNHLYFYWYRQILGQKVEFLVSFYNNEISEKSEIFDDQFSVERPDGSNFTLKIRSTKLEDSAMYFCASSELGTDTQYFGPGTRLTVL.

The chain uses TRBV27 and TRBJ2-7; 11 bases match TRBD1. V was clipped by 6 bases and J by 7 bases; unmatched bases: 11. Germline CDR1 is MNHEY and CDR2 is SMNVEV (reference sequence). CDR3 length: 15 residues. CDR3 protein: CASSSFRTGGFEQYF. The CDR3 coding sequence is TGTGCCAGCAGCTCATTTAGGACAGGGGGCTTTGAGCAGTACTTC.

The CDR3 sequence is CASSPSTSALGDEQYF. The CDR3 DNA is TGTGCCAGCAGCCCGTCTACTAGCGCGCTCGGGGACGAGCAGTACTTC. J is TRBJ2-7 and V is TRBV4-2; 7 bases are a match to TRBD2. V lost 4 bases to trimming and J lost 5 bases; unmatched junction nucleotides: 14. The CDR3 spans 16 residues. Germline CDR1 reads LGHNA; CDR2 reads YNFKEQ.

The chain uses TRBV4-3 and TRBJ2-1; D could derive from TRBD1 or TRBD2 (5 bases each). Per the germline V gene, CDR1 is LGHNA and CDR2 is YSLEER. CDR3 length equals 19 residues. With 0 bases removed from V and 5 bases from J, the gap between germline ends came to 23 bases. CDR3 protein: CASSQESGDGHRLNNEQFF. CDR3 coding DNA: TGCGCCAGCAGCCAAGAATCAGGAGATGGACACCGACTAAACAATGAGCAGTTCTTC.

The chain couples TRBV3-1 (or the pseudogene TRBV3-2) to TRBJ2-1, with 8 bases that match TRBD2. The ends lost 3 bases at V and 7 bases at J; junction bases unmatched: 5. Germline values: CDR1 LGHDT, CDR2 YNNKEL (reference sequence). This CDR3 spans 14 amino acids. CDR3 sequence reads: CASSHAGTSNEQFF. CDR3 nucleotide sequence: TGTGCCAGCAGCCACGCCGGGACTAGTAATGAGCAGTTCTTC.

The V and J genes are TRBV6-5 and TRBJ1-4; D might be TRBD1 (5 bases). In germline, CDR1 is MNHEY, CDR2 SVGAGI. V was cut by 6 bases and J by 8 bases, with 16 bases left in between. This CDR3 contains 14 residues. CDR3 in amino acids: CASSEDKGMEKLFF. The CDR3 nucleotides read TGTGCCAGCAGCGAGGACAAGGGAATGGAAAAACTGTTTTTT.

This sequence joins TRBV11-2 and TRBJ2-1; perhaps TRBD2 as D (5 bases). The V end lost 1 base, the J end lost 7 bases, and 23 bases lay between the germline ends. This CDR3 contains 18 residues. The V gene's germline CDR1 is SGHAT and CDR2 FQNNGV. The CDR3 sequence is CASSLGFYRERFDNEQFF. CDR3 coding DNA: TGTGCCAGCAGCTTAGGGTTCTACCGGGAACGGTTTGATAATGAGCAGTTCTTC. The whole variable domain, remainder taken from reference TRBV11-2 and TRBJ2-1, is EAGVAQSPRYKIIEKRQSVAFWCNPISGHATLYWYQQILGQGPKLLIQFQNNGVVDDSQLPKDRFSAERLKGVDSTLKIQPAKLEDSAVYLCASSLGFYRERFDNEQFFGPGTRLTVL.

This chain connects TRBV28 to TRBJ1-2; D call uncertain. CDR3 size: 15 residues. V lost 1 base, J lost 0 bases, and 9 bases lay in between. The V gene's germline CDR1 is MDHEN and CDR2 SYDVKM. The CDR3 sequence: CASSLLPGSNYGYTF. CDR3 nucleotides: TGTGCCAGCAGTTTATTGCCAGGCTCTAACTATGGCTACACCTTC.

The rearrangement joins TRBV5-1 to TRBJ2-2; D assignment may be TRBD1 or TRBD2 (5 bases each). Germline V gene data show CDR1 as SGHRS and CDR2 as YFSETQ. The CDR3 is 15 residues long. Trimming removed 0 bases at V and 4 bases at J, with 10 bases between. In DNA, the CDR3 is TGCGCCAGCAGCTTGGCCGGGACGGGCACCGGGGAGCTGTTTTTT. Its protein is CASSLAGTGTGELFF.

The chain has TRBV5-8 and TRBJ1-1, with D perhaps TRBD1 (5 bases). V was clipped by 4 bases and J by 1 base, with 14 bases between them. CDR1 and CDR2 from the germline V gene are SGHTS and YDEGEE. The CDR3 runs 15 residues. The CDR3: CASSAGTVKNTEAFF. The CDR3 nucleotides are TGTGCCAGCAGCGCAGGGACGGTAAAGAACACTGAAGCTTTCTTT.

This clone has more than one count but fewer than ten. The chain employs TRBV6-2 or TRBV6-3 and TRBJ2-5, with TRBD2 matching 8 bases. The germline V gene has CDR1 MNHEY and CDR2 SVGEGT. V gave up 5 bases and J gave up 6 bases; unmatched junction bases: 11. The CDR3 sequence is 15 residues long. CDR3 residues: CASSLLSGSPKTQYF. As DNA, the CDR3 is TGTGCCAGCAGTCTATTAAGCGGGAGTCCGAAGACCCAGTACTTC.

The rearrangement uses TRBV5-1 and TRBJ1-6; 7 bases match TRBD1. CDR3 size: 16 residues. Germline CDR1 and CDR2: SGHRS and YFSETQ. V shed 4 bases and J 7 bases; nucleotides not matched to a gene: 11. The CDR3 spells CASSPTPGQRNSPLHF. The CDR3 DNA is TGCGCCAGCAGCCCCACCCCGGGACAGAGAAATTCACCCCTCCACTTT.

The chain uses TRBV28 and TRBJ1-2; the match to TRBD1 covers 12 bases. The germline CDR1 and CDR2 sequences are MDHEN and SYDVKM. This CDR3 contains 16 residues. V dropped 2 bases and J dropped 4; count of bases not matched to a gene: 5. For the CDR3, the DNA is TGTGCCAGCAGTTTAGGGGGACAGGGGGCAGTCTATGGCTACACCTTC. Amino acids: CASSLGGQGAVYGYTF.

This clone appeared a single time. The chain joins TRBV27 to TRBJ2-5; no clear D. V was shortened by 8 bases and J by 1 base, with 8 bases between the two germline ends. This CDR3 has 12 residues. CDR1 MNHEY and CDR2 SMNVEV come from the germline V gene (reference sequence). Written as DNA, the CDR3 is TGTGCCAGCCCCCAGTCCCAAGAGACCCAGTACTTC. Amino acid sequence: CASPQSQETQYF.

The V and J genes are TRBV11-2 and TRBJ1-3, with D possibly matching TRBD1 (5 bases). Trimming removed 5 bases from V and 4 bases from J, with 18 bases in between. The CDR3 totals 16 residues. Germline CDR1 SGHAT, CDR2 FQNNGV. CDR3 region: CASSKRGGDLGNTIYF. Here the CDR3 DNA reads TGTGCCAGCAGCAAACGAGGAGGGGATCTGGGAAACACCATATATTTT.

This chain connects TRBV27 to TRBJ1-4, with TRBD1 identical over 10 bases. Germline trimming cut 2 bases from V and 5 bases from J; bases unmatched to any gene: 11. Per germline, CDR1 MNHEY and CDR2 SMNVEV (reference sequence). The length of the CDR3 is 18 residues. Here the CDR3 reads CASSLTGQGIGGNEKLFF. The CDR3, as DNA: TGTGCCAGCAGTTTAACGGGACAGGGGATAGGGGGAAATGAAAAACTGTTTTTT.

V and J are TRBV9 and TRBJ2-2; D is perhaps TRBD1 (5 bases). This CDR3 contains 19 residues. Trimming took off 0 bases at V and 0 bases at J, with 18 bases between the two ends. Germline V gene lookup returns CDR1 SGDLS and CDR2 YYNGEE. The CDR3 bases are TGTGCCAGCAGCGTAGCCCTCAGGGTGCGGCCCGCGAACACCGGGGAGCTGTTTTTT. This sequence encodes CASSVALRVRPANTGELFF.

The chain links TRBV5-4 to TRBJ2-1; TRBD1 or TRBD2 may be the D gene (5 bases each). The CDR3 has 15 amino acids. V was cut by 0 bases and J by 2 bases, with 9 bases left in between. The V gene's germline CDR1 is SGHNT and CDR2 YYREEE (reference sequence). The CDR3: CASSLDLGPYNEQFF. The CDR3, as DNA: TGTGCCAGCAGCTTGGACTTGGGACCCTACAATGAGCAGTTCTTC.

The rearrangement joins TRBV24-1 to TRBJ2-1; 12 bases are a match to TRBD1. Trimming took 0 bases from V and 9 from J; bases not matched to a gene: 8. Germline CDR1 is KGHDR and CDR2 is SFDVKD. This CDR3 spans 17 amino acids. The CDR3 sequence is CATSDLGRGQGAVEQFF. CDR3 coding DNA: TGTGCCACCAGTGATTTGGGTCGGGGACAGGGGGCGGTTGAGCAGTTCTTC.

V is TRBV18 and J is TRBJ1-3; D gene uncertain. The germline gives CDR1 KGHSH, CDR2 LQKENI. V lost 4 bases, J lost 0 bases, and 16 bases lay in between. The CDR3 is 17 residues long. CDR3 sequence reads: CASSREGTWVSGNTIYF. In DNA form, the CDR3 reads TGTGCCAGCTCACGGGAAGGTACATGGGTCTCTGGAAACACCATATATTTT.

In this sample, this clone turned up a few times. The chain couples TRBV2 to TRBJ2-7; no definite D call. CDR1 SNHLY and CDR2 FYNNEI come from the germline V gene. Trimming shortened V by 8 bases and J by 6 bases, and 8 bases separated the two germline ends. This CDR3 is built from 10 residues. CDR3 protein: CASGDREQYF. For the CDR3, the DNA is TGTGCCAGCGGGGATCGCGAGCAGTACTTC.